This TCR beta chain was sequenced in a study of CD8 T cells in ankylosing spondylitis. Many counts were recorded for this clonotype. TCRdb recomputed calls from the 5' RACE reads with MiXCR, one row per CDR3 protein. The table includes about 340,000 distinct CDR3 sequences, about 15% detected once. Sequencing was performed on blood, either unsorted or a sorted T cell fraction (not recorded which). This sequence originates from a male donor with ankylosing spondylitis or in good health (not recorded which).

In DNA form, the CDR3 reads TGCAGCGTTGAAAGGGGAGGGGGCACTGAAGCTTTCTTT. Translated: CSVERGGGTEAFF. This sequence joins TRBV29-1 and TRBJ1-1, with D perhaps matching TRBD1 (6 bases). Trimming left V 2 bases short and J 4 bases short, with 11 bases between. CDR3 length: 13 amino acids. From germline, CDR1 is SQVTM and CDR2 ANQGSEA.